Following are 19 T cell receptor beta chains from one sample sequenced in a study of blood T cell repertoires in COVID-19. Using immunoSEQ multiplex PCR, the repertoire was profiled, and TCRdb retains in-frame clones only, with some absent. The sample has around 150,000 clones; around 80% are singletons. Sequenced: peripheral blood. These receptors all come from a woman of 80 years or more with active or convalescent COVID-19.

V and J are TRBV19 and TRBJ1-3; 7 bases align to TRBD1. Per the germline V gene, CDR1 is LNHDA and CDR2 is SQIVND (reference sequence). This CDR3 contains 15 residues. V trimming: 5 bases; J trimming: 3 bases; junction bases outside the gene matches: 7. CDR3 sequence reads: CASSAKDRVGNTIYF. CDR3 in DNA: TGTGCCAGTAGTGCCAAAGACAGGGTTGGAAACACCATATATTTT.

This chain links TRBV6-2 or TRBV6-3 with TRBJ2-2; possible D gene TRBD1, 6 bases. Germline V gives CDR1 MNHEY, CDR2 SVGEGT. This CDR3 comprises 15 residues. Trimming took off 0 bases at V and 4 bases at J, with 9 bases between the two ends. The CDR3 loop is CASSYSWTATGELFF. CDR3 DNA sequence: TGTGCCAGCAGTTACTCGTGGACAGCCACCGGGGAGCTGTTTTTT.

Comments on this clone: The junction departs from the called germline gene at one end, perhaps through a read error. This chain links TRBV12-3 or TRBV12-4 with TRBJ2-7; weak D call: TRBD1 (6 bases). The CDR3 contains 13 residues. The CDR3 loop is CASGPTGAYGQYF. CDR3 DNA sequence: TGTGCCAGCGGCCCGACAGGAGCCTACGGGCAGTACTTC.

CDR3 in amino acids: CASSPGQGAEKLFF. For the CDR3, the DNA is TGTGCCAGCTCCCCCGGACAGGGGGCTGAAAAACTGTTTTTT. This rearrangement joins TRBV18 to TRBJ1-4, with 11 bases aligning to TRBD1. The CDR3 has 14 amino acids. V was clipped by 6 bases and J by 7 bases; unmatched bases: 4. Germline lookup yields CDR1 KGHSH and CDR2 LQKENI.

J is TRBJ1-1 and V is TRBV4-3, with D unresolved. Trimming removed 9 bases at V and 5 bases at J, with 16 bases between. Germline V lookup: CDR1 LGHNA, CDR2 YSLEER. The CDR3 is 13 amino acids. CDR3 protein: CASSVTGWTEAFF. The CDR3 DNA is TGCGCCAGTTCAGTGACGGGTTGGACTGAAGCTTTCTTT.

The V gene is TRBV19, the J gene TRBJ2-7, with 9 nucleotides matching TRBD1. CDR1 LNHDA and CDR2 SQIVND come from the germline V gene (reference sequence). The CDR3 loop spans 14 amino acids. With V trimmed by 4 bases and J by 6 bases, 7 bases remained unmatched. As DNA, the CDR3 is TGTGCCAGTAGTAGACCCGGGACAGGGCTCGAGCAGTACTTC. Amino acids: CASSRPGTGLEQYF. Based on the CDR3 plus reference TRBV19 and TRBJ2-7, the full variable domain is DGGITQSPKYLFRKEGQNVTLSCEQNLNHDAMYWYRQDPGQGLRLIYYSQIVNDFQKGDIAEGYSVSREKKESFPLTVTSAQKNPTAFYLCASSRPGTGLEQYFGPGTRLTVT.

This chain connects TRBV27 to TRBJ1-5, with D perhaps matching TRBD1 (6 bases). The CDR3 covers 15 residues. V was clipped by 4 bases and J by 3 bases, with 13 bases between them. Per germline, CDR1 MNHEY and CDR2 SMNVEV (reference sequence). CDR3 residues: CASSWGGANNQPQHF. The CDR3 nucleotides are TGTGCCAGCAGTTGGGGGGGGGCTAACAATCAGCCCCAGCATTTT.

The sample holds a few counts of this clone. The chain joins TRBV28 to TRBJ1-4, with D maybe TRBD1 (5 bases). This CDR3 contains 14 residues. V was pared by 8 bases and J by 8 bases, with 18 bases between. Germline-derived CDR1 and CDR2 are MDHEN and SYDVKM. In DNA form, the CDR3 reads TGTGCCAGCTTAGCCCGGCAGAAGGGGGAAAAACTGTTTTTT. Translation: CASLARQKGEKLFF.

The chain combines TRBV9 with TRBJ1-1; a weak D match, TRBD1 (5 bases). The germline CDR1 and CDR2 sequences are SGDLS and YYNGEE. The CDR3 sequence is 16 residues long. V was trimmed by 0 bases and J by 1 base, leaving 13 bases between them. DNA for the CDR3: TGTGCCAGCAGCGTAGTTTCAGGGAAGGGGAACACTGAAGCTTTCTTT. Residues: CASSVVSGKGNTEAFF.

V is TRBV4-2 and J is TRBJ1-2; TRBD1 might be the D (6 bases). This CDR3 has 15 amino acids. Germline values: CDR1 LGHNA, CDR2 YNFKEQ. V dropped 0 bases and J dropped 2 bases, with 10 bases sitting between them. The CDR3 region is CASSQDQTGNYGYTF. CDR3 bases: TGTGCCAGCAGCCAAGATCAAACAGGGAACTATGGCTACACCTTC.

This clone was found many times. The J gene is TRBJ2-2, the V gene TRBV9, with D uncertain. V was trimmed by 0 bases and J by 6 bases, leaving 12 bases between them. This CDR3 has 15 residues. Germline V gene sequence: CDR1 SGDLS, CDR2 YYNGEE. The CDR3 bases are TGTGCCAGCAGCGTAGGAGTAGAGGTCCCCGGGGAGCTGTTTTTT. It codes for CASSVGVEVPGELFF.

This sequence joins TRBV12-3 or TRBV12-4 and TRBJ1-4; D is perhaps TRBD1 (6 bases). Trimming removed 5 bases at V and 8 bases at J, with 12 bases between. This CDR3 has 13 amino acids. The CDR3 reads CASSARGREKLFF. DNA of the CDR3: TGTGCCAGCAGTGCCAGGGGAAGGGAAAAACTGTTTTTT.

This clone was found once. This sequence joins TRBV19 and TRBJ1-4; 7 bases map to TRBD1. Germline-derived CDR1 and CDR2 are LNHDA and SQIVND (reference sequence). This CDR3 comprises 14 residues. The V and J ends lost 6 bases and 7 bases, in that order; junction bases with no gene match: 8. For the CDR3, the DNA is TGTGCCAGTAGCCCCAGGGGGGCGGGTGAAAAACTGTTTTTT. It yields the protein CASSPRGAGEKLFF. Full variable domain (outside the CDR3, taken from reference TRBV19 and TRBJ1-4): DGGITQSPKYLFRKEGQNVTLSCEQNLNHDAMYWYRQDPGQGLRLIYYSQIVNDFQKGDIAEGYSVSREKKESFPLTVTSAQKNPTAFYLCASSPRGAGEKLFFGSGTQLSVL.

The V and J genes are TRBV9 and TRBJ2-5; a weak D match, TRBD2 (5 bases). CDR1 is SGDLS and CDR2 is YYNGEE in the germline V gene. V lost 0 bases and J lost 1, with 13 bases in between. The length of the CDR3 is 16 residues. The CDR3 sequence: CASSVGASGTQETQYF. In nucleotides, the CDR3 is TGTGCCAGCAGCGTAGGAGCGAGCGGTACCCAAGAGACCCAGTACTTC.

The chain has TRBV6-5 and TRBJ2-2; 9 bases fit TRBD1. The germline V gene encodes CDR1 MNHEY and CDR2 SVGAGI. The junction had 6 bases not matched to a gene; V was cut back by 6 bases and J by 4 bases. This CDR3 has 15 amino acids. The CDR3 reads CASSGPTGGTGELFF. The DNA for the CDR3 is TGTGCCAGCAGCGGGCCGACAGGGGGCACCGGGGAGCTGTTTTTT.

This clone showed up just a few times. The V and J genes are TRBV7-9 and TRBJ2-7, with D maybe TRBD1 (6 bases). The germline V and J ends were trimmed by 4 bases and 4 bases, with 14 bases remaining between them. There are 14 residues in the CDR3. Germline values: CDR1 SEHNR, CDR2 FQNEAQ (reference sequence). CDR3 sequence: CASSYDRPVYEQYF. In nucleotides, the CDR3 is TGTGCCAGCAGCTATGACAGGCCCGTTTACGAGCAGTACTTC. Drawing the rest from reference TRBV7-9 and TRBJ2-7, the complete variable domain is DTGVSQNPRHKITKRGQNVTFRCDPISEHNRLYWYRQTLGQGPEFLTYFQNEAQLEKSRLLSDRFSAERPKGSFSTLEIQRTEQGDSAMYLCASSYDRPVYEQYFGPGTRLTVT.

The chain uses TRBV7-2 and TRBJ2-1, with 10 bases matching TRBD2. Trimming cost V 3 bases and J 3 bases; bases outside gene matches: 2. CDR1 and CDR2 from the germline V gene are SGHTA and FQGNSA. This CDR3 is built from 15 residues. CDR3 sequence: CASSLGLASYNEQFF. The CDR3 nucleotides read TGTGCCAGCAGCTTGGGACTAGCGAGCTACAATGAGCAGTTCTTC.

V gene TRBV9 combines with J gene TRBJ1-5, with D tentatively TRBD1 (5 bases). V gave up 4 bases and J gave up 0 bases, with 11 bases separating them. Germline values: CDR1 SGDLS, CDR2 YYNGEE. The CDR3 is 15 amino acids. The CDR3 protein is CASSSLGDSNQPQHF. For the CDR3, the DNA is TGTGCCAGCAGCTCCCTAGGGGATAGCAATCAGCCCCAGCATTTT.

This clone appeared a few times. J is TRBJ2-1 and V is TRBV10-1; TRBD2 aligns across 9 bases. This CDR3 has 13 residues. Trimming removed 4 bases from V and 6 bases from J; junction bases left unmatched: 1. Germline V lookup: CDR1 WNHNN, CDR2 SYGVQD (reference sequence). As DNA, the CDR3 is TGCGCCAGCAGTGCTAGCGGGGTCAATGAGCAGTTCTTC. Its translation: CASSASGVNEQFF.